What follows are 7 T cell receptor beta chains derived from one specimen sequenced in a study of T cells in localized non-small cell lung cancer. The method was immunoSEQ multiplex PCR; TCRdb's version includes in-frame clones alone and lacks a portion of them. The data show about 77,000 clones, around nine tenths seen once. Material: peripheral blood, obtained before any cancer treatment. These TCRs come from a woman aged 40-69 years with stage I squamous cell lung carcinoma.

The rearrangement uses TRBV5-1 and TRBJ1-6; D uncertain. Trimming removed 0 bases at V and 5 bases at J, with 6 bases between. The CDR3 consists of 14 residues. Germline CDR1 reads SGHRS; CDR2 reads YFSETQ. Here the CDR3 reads CASSLARNNSPLHF. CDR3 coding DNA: TGCGCCAGCAGCTTGGCACGGAATAATTCACCCCTCCACTTT.

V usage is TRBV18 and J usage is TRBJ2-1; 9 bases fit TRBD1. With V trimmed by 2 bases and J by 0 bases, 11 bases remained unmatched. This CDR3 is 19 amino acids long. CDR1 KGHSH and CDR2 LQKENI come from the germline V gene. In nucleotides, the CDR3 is TGTGCCAGCTCACCAACGATATGGAGACAGGGGGTCTCCTACAATGAGCAGTTCTTC. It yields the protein CASSPTIWRQGVSYNEQFF.

CDR3 DNA: TGTGCCAGCAGTTTCGGACGGAATAATGAAAAACTGTTTTTT. Translated: CASSFGRNNEKLFF. The gene calls are TRBV27 and TRBJ1-4; D unresolved. CDR3 size: 14 residues. Trimming cost V 3 bases and J 4 bases, with 9 bases left between them. Germline CDR1 and CDR2: MNHEY and SMNVEV (reference sequence). Full variable domain (outside the CDR3, taken from reference TRBV27 and TRBJ1-4): EAQVTQNPRYLITVTGKKLTVTCSQNMNHEYMSWYRQDPGLGLRQIYYSMNVEVTDKGDVPEGYKVSRKEKRNFPLILESPSPNQTSLYFCASSFGRNNEKLFFGSGTQLSVL.

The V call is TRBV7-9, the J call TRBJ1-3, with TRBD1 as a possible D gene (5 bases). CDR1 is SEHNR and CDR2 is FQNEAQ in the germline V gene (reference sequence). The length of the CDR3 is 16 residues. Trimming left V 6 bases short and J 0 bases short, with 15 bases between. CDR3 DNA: TGTGCCAGCAGTTATCCGGGACTTAGCTCTGGAAACACCATATATTTT. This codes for CASSYPGLSSGNTIYF.

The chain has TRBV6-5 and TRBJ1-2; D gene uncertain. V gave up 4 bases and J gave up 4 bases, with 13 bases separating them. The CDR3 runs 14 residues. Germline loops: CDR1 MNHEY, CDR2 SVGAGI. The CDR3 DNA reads TGTGCCAGCAGTTCCCCCCGGCAGCGCTATGGCTACACCTTC. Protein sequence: CASSSPRQRYGYTF.

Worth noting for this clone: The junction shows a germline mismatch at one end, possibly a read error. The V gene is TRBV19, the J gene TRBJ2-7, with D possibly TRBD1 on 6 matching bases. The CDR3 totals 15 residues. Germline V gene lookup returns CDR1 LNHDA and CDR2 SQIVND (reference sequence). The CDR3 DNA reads TGTGCCAGTAGAATAGTCGGGGACACCTCCTACGAGCAGTACTTC. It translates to CASRIVGDTSYEQYF.

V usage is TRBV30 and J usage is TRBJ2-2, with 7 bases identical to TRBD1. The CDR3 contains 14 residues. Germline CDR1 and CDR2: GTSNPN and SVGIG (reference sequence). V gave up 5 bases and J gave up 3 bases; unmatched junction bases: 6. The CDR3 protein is CAWETGPYTGELFF. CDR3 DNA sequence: TGTGCCTGGGAGACAGGGCCATACACCGGGGAGCTGTTTTTT.